Below are 14 T cell receptor beta chains sequenced from a single sample in a study of early T cells in non-severe SARS-CoV-2 infection. TCRdb processed the 5' RACE reads anew with MiXCR; each CDR3 protein has one entry. This sample has tens of thousands of distinct CDR3 sequences; roughly 12% occur once, and the top ten carry 15%. This specimen was whole blood, taken at baseline. The source is an adult who was a healthcare worker with PCR-confirmed SARS-CoV-2 infection or an uninfected control (not recorded which). The donor label of this sample is uncertain.

The DNA of the CDR3 is TGTGCCAGCAGTTTTGCGAATGAGCAGTTCTTC. It encodes CASSFANEQFF. V is TRBV12-3 or TRBV12-4 and J is TRBJ2-1; D gene ambiguous. The CDR3 totals 11 residues. The V end lost 3 bases, the J end lost 7 bases, and 4 bases lay between the germline ends.

This clonotype occurred a few times. The chain links TRBV6-1 to TRBJ1-4; a weak D match, TRBD1 (5 bases). V lost 5 bases to trimming and J lost 8 bases, with 9 bases between them. Germline CDR1 MNHNS, CDR2 SASEGT. This CDR3 is 12 amino acids long. The CDR3 bases are TGTGCCAGCAGTAGGGGAAGCGAAAAACTGTTTTTT. This sequence encodes CASSRGSEKLFF.

J is TRBJ1-5 and V is TRBV15, with 8 bases identical to TRBD1. This CDR3 has 19 amino acids. CDR1 and CDR2 from the germline V gene are LNHNV and YYDKDF (reference sequence). Trimming cost V 3 bases and J 2 bases; bases outside gene matches: 15. Here the CDR3 DNA reads TGTGCCACCAGCAGTGTAATAGCTCAGGGGGCCAGGGGCAATCAGCCCCAGCATTTT. This codes for CATSSVIAQGARGNQPQHF.

This clonotype was seen only a few times. The rearrangement joins TRBV27 to TRBJ2-1; 9 nucleotides align to TRBD2. The CDR3 has 17 amino acids. Germline values: CDR1 MNHEY, CDR2 SMNVEV (reference sequence). V was clipped by 4 bases and J by 3 bases; unmatched bases: 10. The CDR3 loop is CASSSAGGPNRYNEQFF. DNA for the CDR3: TGTGCCAGCAGTTCTGCGGGGGGGCCTAACCGCTACAATGAGCAGTTCTTC.

This clonotype was picked up a small number of times. The chain recombines TRBV6-1 with TRBJ2-5; weak D call: TRBD2 (6 bases). The V gene's germline CDR1 is MNHNS and CDR2 SASEGT. The CDR3 has 14 residues. V was pared by 5 bases and J by 9 bases, with 19 bases between. The CDR3 coding sequence is TGTGCCAGCAGTAGCCGGGACTCCGGGTGGGCCCAGTACTTC. This gives the protein CASSSRDSGWAQYF.

This clonotype appeared a few times. The chain joins TRBV6-2 or TRBV6-3 to TRBJ2-7; D is possibly TRBD2 (5 bases). CDR1 is MNHEY and CDR2 is SVGEGT in the germline V gene. There are 13 residues in the CDR3. The ends were cut back, 8 bases at V and 2 bases at J, with 13 bases in the middle. The CDR3 DNA sequence: TGTGCCAGCGGGAAAAGCGGAGCCTACGAGCAGTACTTC. This encodes CASGKSGAYEQYF.

The rearrangement uses TRBV20-1 and TRBJ1-5, with 7 bases identical to TRBD1. The CDR3 consists of 13 residues. With 6 bases clipped from V and 0 bases from J, the junction kept 2 bases outside the gene matches. CDR1 and CDR2 (germline): DFQATT, SNEGSKA (reference sequence). Here the CDR3 reads CSAQGYSNQPQHF. As DNA, the CDR3 is TGCAGTGCACAGGGGTATAGCAATCAGCCCCAGCATTTT.

This CDR3 is CATSDSGQGAAGELFF. The CDR3 nucleotides are TGTGCCACCAGTGATTCAGGACAGGGGGCCGCCGGGGAGCTGTTTTTT. The rearrangement links TRBV24-1 to TRBJ2-2; 11 nucleotides align to TRBD1. CDR1 KGHDR and CDR2 SFDVKD come from the germline V gene. The V gene end was trimmed by 2 bases and the J gene end by 6 bases; junction bases not matched to a gene: 4. There are 16 residues in the CDR3.

V is TRBV20-1 and J is TRBJ2-7; 11 nucleotides agree with TRBD2. The CDR3 totals 15 residues. Germline-derived CDR1 and CDR2 are DFQATT and SNEGSKA (reference sequence). The ends lost 0 bases at V and 5 bases at J; junction bases unmatched: 6. The CDR3 nucleotides read TGCAGTGCTAGAGATAGCGGGAGGGCCCTCAACGAGCAGTACTTC. It specifies CSARDSGRALNEQYF.

The CDR3 bases are TGTGCCAGCTCCAACGCCGGGGTTATGAACACTGAAGCTTTCTTT. Translated: CASSNAGVMNTEAFF. This sequence joins TRBV18 and TRBJ1-1; D gene ambiguous. Trimming took 6 bases from V and 0 from J, leaving 14 bases between them. Looked up from germline, CDR1 is KGHSH and CDR2 is LQKENI. The CDR3 is 15 amino acids. The full variable domain, its missing parts supplied by reference TRBV18 and TRBJ1-1, is NAGVMQNPRHLVRRRGQEARLRCSPMKGHSHVYWYRQLPEEGLKFMVYLQKENIIDESGMPKERFSAEFPKEGPSILRIQQVVRGDSAAYFCASSNAGVMNTEAFFGQGTRLTVV.

J is TRBJ2-3 and V is TRBV5-4; 7 positions match TRBD2. The CDR3 length is 16 residues. With V trimmed by 4 bases and J by 0 bases, 8 bases remained unmatched. Germline V gives CDR1 SGHNT, CDR2 YYREEE (reference sequence). In DNA, the CDR3 is TGTGCCAGCAGCCCTGCTATGCGGGGGAGCACAGATACGCAGTATTTT. Its protein product is CASSPAMRGSTDTQYF. Full variable domain (missing parts from reference TRBV5-4 and TRBJ2-3): ETGVTQSPTHLIKTRGQQVTLRCSSQSGHNTVSWYQQALGQGPQFIFQYYREEENGRGNFPPRFSGLQFPNYSSELNVNALELDDSALYLCASSPAMRGSTDTQYFGPGTRLTVL.

This chain uses TRBV4-2 with TRBJ2-7; maybe TRBD2 (7 bases). Between the trimmed V and J ends, which lost 0 bases and 0 bases, there was a span of 12 bases. Germline V gives CDR1 LGHNA, CDR2 YNFKEQ. There are 16 residues in the CDR3. The CDR3 here is CASSQEARGLSYEQYF. The CDR3, as DNA: TGTGCCAGCAGCCAAGAGGCGCGGGGGCTCTCCTACGAGCAGTACTTC.

This clonotype was seen at least ten times. The CDR3 sequence is CASSQPGTGRYGYTF. DNA for the CDR3: TGTGCCAGCAGTCAGCCCGGGACAGGGCGGTATGGCTACACCTTC. The chain couples TRBV25-1 to TRBJ1-2, with 9 bases lining up with TRBD1. V shed 5 bases, J shed 5 bases, and the junction held 9 bases outside the gene matches. The V gene's germline CDR1 is MGHDK and CDR2 SYGVNS. CDR3 length equals 15 residues.

This clonotype occurred a few times. This chain links TRBV4-1 with TRBJ2-7; the D gene could be TRBD1 or TRBD2 (6 bases each). The CDR3 extends over 19 amino acids. V shed 0 bases and J shed 0 bases, with 21 bases lying between them. In germline, CDR1 is MGHRA, CDR2 YSYEKL. The CDR3 DNA is TGCGCCAGCAGCCAAGATCACCCCGACAGGAGGGGGTTCTCCTACGAGCAGTACTTC. It is translated as CASSQDHPDRRGFSYEQYF.